This TCR beta chain was sequenced in a study of radiation and T cells in renal cell carcinoma. Study-level points and caveats: From baseline, blood top tumor clonotypes peaked at 2 weeks post-radiation. No pretreatment tumor biopsies were available for baseline clonotypes.

The time point is: baseline pretreatment blood. Documented treatment: 15 Gy SBRT to primary tumor, nephrectomy 4 weeks later. This renal cell carcinoma was of the clear cell type. Profiled with immunoSEQ multiplex PCR; TCRdb holds only in-frame clones, not every one. The sample has 130,000 or so clones; 83% are singletons. In the case of this clone: Its antigen is unknown.

This clonotype originated in a woman between 50 and 59 years old with renal cell carcinoma. This specimen consisted of blood, obtained from a patient whose treatment included radiotherapy and nephrectomy.

The CDR3 protein is CASSSPLARGQETQYF. CDR3 coding DNA: TGTGCCAGCAGTTCCCCCCTAGCTCGGGGACAAGAGACCCAGTACTTC. The V gene is TRBV6-5, the J gene TRBJ2-5; perhaps TRBD2 as D (5 bases). The V gene lost 4 bases and the J gene lost 2 bases, with 17 bases spanning the gap. Germline lookup yields CDR1 MNHEY and CDR2 SVGAGI. The CDR3 contains 16 residues.